This TCR beta chain was identified in a study of tumor-infiltrating lymphocytes in primary liver carcinoma. Study results and limitations: With p = 0.039, the top-250-clone fraction in tumors significantly exceeded that in blood. In tumor-adjacent and tumor-blood pairs, overlap was lower than in tumor region pairs.

The template, 500 ng total RNA, yielded TCR beta cDNA made with a constant-region primer. Three nested multiplex PCR rounds, a slightly modified ARM-PCR, produced the libraries for TCR beta. MiXCR was run by TCRdb on the multiplex PCR reads, yielding one entry per CDR3 protein. The sample lists approximately 40,000 distinct CDR3 sequences; approximately 73% were seen once. In this sample, this clonotype turned up many times. The antigen remains unidentified. From about 19-30 mg of unsorted bulk tissue, DNA and RNA were co-extracted together. Surgical resection treated primary liver carcinoma in the patients. The origin of this receptor is a man between 35 and 55 years old with primary liver carcinoma and hepatitis B virus infection. Source material: liver tumor tissue from sampling region 4. This sample's subset: tumor region T4, right-lateral pole.

DNA of the CDR3: TGTGCCAGCAGTTTCCGGAATAATCTTGGCTACACCTTC. Its protein product is CASSFRNNLGYTF. The rearrangement joins TRBV28 to TRBJ1-2; D unclear. Trimming removed 3 bases from V and 7 bases from J, with 12 bases in between. Germline CDR1 MDHEN, CDR2 SYDVKM. The CDR3 loop spans 13 amino acids.